This TCR beta chain was obtained from a study of blood T cells in healthy people across ages. Points from the study as a whole: The lack of PBMC sorting stopped any conclusive naive versus antigen-experienced comparison. Naive T cell percentage by flow cytometry tracked strongly with beta diversity. Long-lived donors had more naive CD4+ cells and higher diversity than aged donors.

From germline, CDR1 is WNHNN and CDR2 SYGVQD (reference sequence). CDR3 length: 17 residues. On this clonotype itself: The target antigen is unknown. A read error may account for a junction end that differs from germline.

A sample-barcoded 5' primer and a J-beta primer mix were used in a second PCR of roughly 7 to 11 cycles. One entry per CDR3 protein, called by TCRdb with MiXCR from the 5' RACE reads. The profile shows approximately 1.5 million distinct CDR3 sequences, roughly 32% of them singletons. Total RNA, at least 5 micrograms per sample, was extracted from PBMCs. The V call is TRBV10-1, the J call TRBJ2-3; no clear D gene. The origin of this receptor is a woman younger than 45 in good health. Source material: blood. CDR3: CAGSELADVWSTDTQYF. The CDR3 bases are TGCGCCGGCAGTGAACTTGCGGACGTATGGAGCACAGATACGCAGTATTTT.